The clone carrying this T cell receptor beta chain was counted only a few times. These data belong to a study of a mutant IDH1 vaccine in newly diagnosed glioma. Turning to the study itself: Averaging approximately 42 years of age, treated patients were around 60% male and about 38% female. Most patients had radiochemotherapy with temozolomide before enrollment; others had one alone.

Sequencing used immunoSEQ multiplex PCR; TCRdb keeps in-frame clones, though not all of them. The table has approximately 54,000 clones, around 80% seen once. Sample time point: baseline, week 1 (first vaccination visit). Treatment defined: pre-vaccination baseline after standard-of-care therapy. V trimming: 4 bases; J trimming: 6 bases; junction bases outside the gene matches: 9. Germline V gene data show CDR1 as SGDLS and CDR2 as YYNGEE. The CDR3 is made up of 15 amino acids. This TCR derives from a man aged 18-30 years with glioma. The material was PBMCs, obtained from a glioma patient treated with radiotherapy, temozolomide or both. The V and J genes are TRBV9 and TRBJ2-1; 8 nucleotides align to TRBD2. The CDR3 reads CASSIAGGPLNEQFF. The CDR3 nucleotides are TGTGCCAGCAGCATTGCGGGAGGACCCCTCAATGAGCAGTTCTTC.